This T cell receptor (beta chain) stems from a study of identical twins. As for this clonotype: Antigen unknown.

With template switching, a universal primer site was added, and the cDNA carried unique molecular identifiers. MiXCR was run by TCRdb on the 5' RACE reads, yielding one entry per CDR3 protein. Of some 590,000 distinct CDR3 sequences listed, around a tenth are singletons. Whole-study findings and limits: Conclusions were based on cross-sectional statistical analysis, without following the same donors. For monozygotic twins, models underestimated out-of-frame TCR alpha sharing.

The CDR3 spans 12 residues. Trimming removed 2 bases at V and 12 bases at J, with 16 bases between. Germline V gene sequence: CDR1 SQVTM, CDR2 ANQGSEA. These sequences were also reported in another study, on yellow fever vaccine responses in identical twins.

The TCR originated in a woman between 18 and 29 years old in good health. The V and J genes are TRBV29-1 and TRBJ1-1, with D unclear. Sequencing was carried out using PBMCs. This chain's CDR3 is CSVEPDGPGTFF. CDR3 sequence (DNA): TGCAGCGTTGAACCGGACGGACCCGGGACTTTCTTT.